Listed below are T cell receptor beta chains from one sample, sequenced in a study of CD8 T cells in ankylosing spondylitis. MiXCR, applied by TCRdb to the 5' RACE reads, yields one record per CDR3 protein. The table lists a few hundred thousand distinct CDR3 sequences, around 20% of them singletons, with less than 9% in the top ten. The specimen was blood, either unsorted or a sorted T cell fraction (not recorded which). These receptors were taken from a male donor with ankylosing spondylitis or in good health (not recorded which). Both conserved end residues are trimmed from each CDR3. A D gene is named only where the DNA matches it firmly. A clone size is listed for some rows: how often the clone was seen (once, few, many), or a class if it is expanded.

clone size: NA; D gene: TRBD1; V gene: TRBV20-1; CDR3 protein: SAPTGSNTQAF
clone size: many; D gene: NA; V gene: TRBV28; CDR3 protein: ASRPRQLNTEAF
clone size: once; D gene: NA; V gene: TRBV5-5; CDR3 protein: ASSWKVVQETQY
clone size: NA; D gene: TRBD2; V gene: TRBV20-1; CDR3 protein: SATIAGGNTGELF
clone size: NA; D gene: NA; V gene: TRBV7-9; CDR3 protein: ASSPRGGDQPQH
clone size: few; D gene: TRBD1; V gene: TRBV12-3/TRBV12-4; CDR3 protein: ASRGQGSNQPQH
clone size: NA; D gene: TRBD1; V gene: TRBV20-1; CDR3 protein: SAIQGASSGYT
clone size: few; D gene: NA; V gene: TRBV20-1; CDR3 protein: SARSVFQYQETQY
clone size: few; D gene: NA; V gene: TRBV6-1; CDR3 protein: ASSPGTPNQPQH
clone size: NA; D gene: NA; V gene: TRBV20-1; CDR3 protein: SARVHPTADTQY
clone size: few; D gene: TRBD2; V gene: TRBV20-1; CDR3 protein: SARDRGGSYNEQF
clone size: NA; D gene: TRBD2; V gene: TRBV20-1; CDR3 protein: SARRIGTSSDTQY
clone size: few; D gene: NA; V gene: TRBV5-5; CDR3 protein: ASSPLRAVLESPLH
clone size: few; D gene: TRBD2; V gene: TRBV12-3/TRBV12-4; CDR3 protein: ASRGTSGSDTQY
clone size: few; D gene: NA; V gene: TRBV3-1; CDR3 protein: ASSQDLAPSETQY
clone size: few; D gene: NA; V gene: TRBV7-3; CDR3 protein: ASSLIQGGTGELF
clone size: NA; D gene: TRBD2; V gene: TRBV5-6; CDR3 protein: ASSVVRGTSGTQETQY
clone size: few; D gene: NA; V gene: TRBV5-5; CDR3 protein: ASSQQGSNQPQH
clone size: NA; D gene: NA; V gene: TRBV6-5; CDR3 protein: ASSYYRPTGEKLF
clone size: NA; D gene: NA; V gene: TRBV24-1; CDR3 protein: ATSDSGPSNTEAF
clone size: NA; D gene: TRBD1; V gene: TRBV7-8; CDR3 protein: ASSLGRQGADYNEQF
clone size: NA; D gene: NA; V gene: TRBV5-1; CDR3 protein: ASSLGIRDRRRVGMSDNEQF
clone size: few; D gene: NA; V gene: TRBV20-1; CDR3 protein: SAPPTSLTPHEQF
clone size: many; D gene: TRBD1; V gene: TRBV20-1; CDR3 protein: SASPGQGTGDQPQH
clone size: few; D gene: NA; V gene: TRBV25-1; CDR3 protein: ASTPSGYNSPLH
clone size: NA; D gene: NA; V gene: TRBV10-3; CDR3 protein: AISARTEQETQY
clone size: NA; D gene: TRBD1; V gene: TRBV27; CDR3 protein: ASSLGTTGDNEQF
clone size: NA; D gene: NA; V gene: TRBV6-5; CDR3 protein: ASRSHEGWARTTEAF
clone size: NA; D gene: NA; V gene: TRBV6-1; CDR3 protein: ASSPLLGGETQY
clone size: NA; D gene: NA; V gene: TRBV20-1; CDR3 protein: SARIAAGFDEQF
clone size: NA; D gene: NA; V gene: TRBV3-1; CDR3 protein: ASSQAPLHGQF
clone size: NA; D gene: NA; V gene: TRBV5-1; CDR3 protein: ASSLGGMVGNEQF
clone size: few; D gene: NA; V gene: TRBV24-1; CDR3 protein: ATSDPGRDQETQY
clone size: many; D gene: TRBD2; V gene: TRBV5-8; CDR3 protein: ASSLGRGSPRKETQY
clone size: few; D gene: NA; V gene: TRBV5-1; CDR3 protein: ASSYEAVPGELF
clone size: few; D gene: NA; V gene: TRBV4-1; CDR3 protein: AASQEVTVVNSPLH
clone size: NA; D gene: TRBD1; V gene: TRBV6-5; CDR3 protein: ASSYSRDSYQPQH
clone size: few; D gene: NA; V gene: TRBV5-1; CDR3 protein: ASKGEDGADTQY
clone size: few; D gene: NA; V gene: TRBV5-1; CDR3 protein: ASSLVTRPNTGELF
clone size: few; D gene: NA; V gene: TRBV20-1; CDR3 protein: SASAGNYGYT
clone size: NA; D gene: NA; V gene: TRBV7-9; CDR3 protein: ASSRLSGASTDTQY
clone size: NA; D gene: NA; V gene: TRBV5-1; CDR3 protein: ASSLLDSGELF
clone size: NA; D gene: TRBD2; V gene: TRBV5-1; CDR3 protein: ASSHPRAGGSYNEQF
clone size: NA; D gene: NA; V gene: TRBV3-1; CDR3 protein: ASSQGDLTYNEQF
clone size: NA; D gene: NA; V gene: TRBV12-3/TRBV12-4; CDR3 protein: ASRSHSAVGEKLF
clone size: NA; D gene: TRBD2; V gene: TRBV4-1; CDR3 protein: ASSSGSSSQETQY
clone size: many; D gene: NA; V gene: TRBV11-2; CDR3 protein: ASSLEGLGQF
clone size: few; D gene: NA; V gene: TRBV20-1; CDR3 protein: SGALEEGTDTQY
clone size: many; D gene: NA; V gene: TRBV4-2; CDR3 protein: ASSQGNLYGYT
clone size: NA; D gene: NA; V gene: TRBV12-3/TRBV12-4; CDR3 protein: ASSPGTGVQETQY
clone size: NA; D gene: NA; V gene: TRBV5-1; CDR3 protein: ASSLTGPLGGTQY
clone size: NA; D gene: NA; V gene: TRBV5-1; CDR3 protein: ASSLEYSGELF
clone size: NA; D gene: TRBD1; V gene: TRBV29-1; CDR3 protein: SVTPGQGKETQY
clone size: NA; D gene: NA; V gene: TRBV29-1; CDR3 protein: SVERRGSLTDTQY
clone size: few; D gene: TRBD2; V gene: TRBV3-1; CDR3 protein: ASSYRLARETQY